This T cell receptor (beta chain) was documented in a study of T cell responses to AZD1222 COVID-19 vaccine. Germline V CDR1 and CDR2: LGHDT, YNNKEL (reference sequence). The ends lost 4 bases at V and 5 bases at J; junction bases unmatched: 6. The CDR3 sequence is 16 residues long. Only in-frame clones appear in the TCRdb table, and some are missing; sequencing was by immunoSEQ multiplex PCR. There are some 100,000 clones in the sample; roughly 91% occur only once, and roughly 4% lies in the top ten. The source is an adult who received the AZD1222 COVID-19 vaccine. J is TRBJ1-3 and V is TRBV3-1 (or the pseudogene TRBV3-2); TRBD1 aligns across 12 bases. This material consisted of peripheral blood, taken 28 days after the second AZD1222 dose. CDR3 in amino acids: CASSLRDRGPRNTIYF. The CDR3 region has the DNA TGTGCCAGCAGCCTCCGGGACAGGGGGCCTAGAAACACCATATATTTT.